This passage covers 16 T cell receptor beta chains from one sample sequenced in a study of OX40 agonist ivuxolimab in advanced cancers. This table comes from immunoSEQ multiplex PCR, and its TCRdb copy is limited to in-frame clones, with some not included. The sample lists tens of thousands of clones; about 89% were seen once. Material: CD4+ or CD8+ T cells sorted from blood, obtained in a trial of the OX40 agonist ivuxolimab. The receptors here all came from an adult with an advanced solid tumor such as melanoma, head and neck, liver or kidney cancer.

V and J are TRBV29-1 and TRBJ1-2; 11 nucleotides agree with TRBD1. With V trimmed by 6 bases and J by 7 bases, 10 bases remained unmatched. Germline V gene sequence: CDR1 SQVTM, CDR2 ANQGSEA. The CDR3 length is 14 residues. This CDR3 is CSVRVGQGASGYTF. DNA for the CDR3: TGCAGCGTGAGGGTCGGACAGGGGGCTAGTGGCTACACCTTC.

This chain uses TRBV2 with TRBJ2-1, with 7 bases matching TRBD2. The length of the CDR3 is 15 residues. Germline trimming cut 8 bases from V and 6 bases from J; bases unmatched to any gene: 13. Germline V gives CDR1 SNHLY, CDR2 FYNNEI. The CDR3 DNA reads as TGTGCCAGCGGGAGGGAAGGCCGAAGCGGCAATGAGCAGTTCTTC. Translated: CASGREGRSGNEQFF.

This chain connects TRBV5-4 to TRBJ1-2, with 9 nucleotides matching TRBD1. Per germline, CDR1 SGHNT and CDR2 YYREEE (reference sequence). This CDR3 comprises 15 residues. V shed 7 bases and J 1 base; nucleotides not matched to a gene: 8. DNA for the CDR3: TGTGCCAGCGCCGGCGACAGGGGGGTTAACTATGGCTACACCTTC. Residues: CASAGDRGVNYGYTF.

This rearrangement joins TRBV18 to TRBJ1-2; weak D call: TRBD1 (5 bases). The CDR3 is 14 residues long. The germline V gene encodes CDR1 KGHSH and CDR2 LQKENI. V was cut by 3 bases and J by 6 bases, with 14 bases left in between. CDR3: CASSPVGARHGYTF. CDR3 DNA: TGTGCCAGCTCACCGGTAGGGGCGAGACATGGCTACACCTTC.

The chain is built from TRBV7-8 and TRBJ1-1; D unclear. The CDR3 is 14 amino acids. The V end lost 2 bases, the J end lost 4 bases, and 11 bases lay between the germline ends. Germline assignment: CDR1 SGHVS and CDR2 FQNEAQ. The CDR3 spells CASSLIGGSTEAFF. DNA of the CDR3: TGTGCCAGCAGCTTAATCGGCGGTAGCACTGAAGCTTTCTTT.

The genes are TRBV5-1 and TRBJ2-3; no definite D call. The CDR3 has 14 amino acids. Germline V gene data show CDR1 as SGHRS and CDR2 as YFSETQ. V lost 0 bases and J 4 bases, leaving 9 bases between the germline ends. This chain's CDR3 is CASSLDSWADTQYF. CDR3 nucleotide sequence: TGCGCCAGCAGCTTGGATAGTTGGGCAGATACGCAGTATTTT.

The CDR3 reads CASSLAPGNTEAFF. CDR3 bases: TGCGCCAGCAGCTTGGCCCCAGGGAACACTGAAGCTTTCTTT. V usage is TRBV5-1 and J usage is TRBJ1-1; no clear D. V lost 0 bases to trimming and J lost 1 base, with 7 bases between them. CDR1 is SGHRS and CDR2 is YFSETQ in the germline V gene. The CDR3 runs 14 residues.

The chain uses TRBV2 and TRBJ2-7; 10 bases are shared with TRBD1. The germline gives CDR1 SNHLY, CDR2 FYNNEI. The V segment lost 4 bases and the J segment 4 bases; nucleotides outside the gene matches: 4. CDR3 length: 14 residues. The CDR3 protein is CASSVGTGDYEQYF. CDR3 DNA sequence: TGTGCCAGCAGTGTCGGGACAGGGGATTACGAGCAGTACTTC.

The chain couples TRBV6-5 to TRBJ2-7, with D possibly matching TRBD2 (7 bases). The V and J ends lost 5 bases and 0 bases respectively, with 14 bases between them. The CDR3 loop spans 15 amino acids. Germline lookup yields CDR1 MNHEY and CDR2 SVGAGI. For the CDR3, the DNA is TGTGCCAGCAGTACTCCGCGGGGGCTCTCCTACGAGCAGTACTTC. Its translation is CASSTPRGLSYEQYF.

The chain recombines TRBV13 with TRBJ2-1; D may correspond to TRBD1 or TRBD2 (6 bases each). Germline V gives CDR1 PRHDT, CDR2 FYEKMQ (reference sequence). The CDR3 has 15 amino acids. The V end was cut by 2 bases, the J end by 7 bases, with 15 bases between. The CDR3 spells CASSLRRGKGNEQFF. The DNA for the CDR3 is TGTGCCAGCAGCTTAAGGAGGGGGAAGGGAAATGAGCAGTTCTTC.

The V and J genes are TRBV19 and TRBJ2-7; no definite D call. CDR1 is LNHDA and CDR2 is SQIVND in the germline V gene (reference sequence). The CDR3 is made up of 12 amino acids. Trimming shortened V by 3 bases and J by 6 bases, and 9 bases separated the two germline ends. CDR3 protein: CASSMLVGEQYF. The CDR3 DNA follows: TGTGCCAGTAGTATGTTGGTGGGCGAGCAGTACTTC.

This rearrangement joins TRBV15 to TRBJ2-1; possible D gene TRBD1, 5 bases. This CDR3 comprises 17 residues. The V gene's germline CDR1 is LNHNV and CDR2 YYDKDF (reference sequence). V shed 3 bases and J shed 0 bases, with 15 bases lying between them. DNA of the CDR3: TGTGCCACCAGCAGGGGAAGGGGTCCCAGCTCCTACAATGAGCAGTTCTTC. The encoded protein is CATSRGRGPSSYNEQFF.

The chain has TRBV4-3 and TRBJ1-4; possibly TRBD1 for D (5 bases). Germline CDR1 and CDR2: LGHNA and YSLEER. V was trimmed by 1 base and J by 5 bases, leaving 11 bases between them. CDR3 size: 15 residues. The CDR3 is CASSQVLQGNEKLFF. CDR3 DNA: TGCGCCAGCAGCCAAGTACTCCAGGGCAATGAAAAACTGTTTTTT.

This clone was observed a single time. The V call is TRBV28, the J call TRBJ1-2, with 10 nucleotides matching TRBD1. This CDR3 region has 15 residues. The junction had 7 bases not matched to a gene; V was cut back by 5 bases and J by 4 bases. Germline V gene lookup returns CDR1 MDHEN and CDR2 SYDVKM. This chain's CDR3 is CASSRQGAKVYGYTF. The CDR3 DNA follows: TGTGCCAGCAGTAGACAGGGGGCGAAAGTCTATGGCTACACCTTC.

This chain connects TRBV10-3 to TRBJ2-3, with TRBD2 matching over 7 bases. CDR1 ENHRY and CDR2 SYGVKD come from the germline V gene. V shed 4 bases, J shed 4 bases, and the junction held 2 bases outside the gene matches. The CDR3 totals 13 residues. CDR3 nucleotides: TGTGCCATCAGTGGGACTAGTGCAGATACGCAGTATTTT. Protein: CAISGTSADTQYF.

The V call is TRBV10-3, the J call TRBJ2-7; D unresolved. V lost 11 bases, J lost 7 bases, and 18 bases lay in between. CDR3 length: 12 amino acids. In germline, CDR1 is ENHRY, CDR2 SYGVKD. The CDR3 reads CASRDDTDEQYF. In DNA form, the CDR3 reads TGTGCCTCTCGCGACGATACGGATGAGCAGTACTTC.